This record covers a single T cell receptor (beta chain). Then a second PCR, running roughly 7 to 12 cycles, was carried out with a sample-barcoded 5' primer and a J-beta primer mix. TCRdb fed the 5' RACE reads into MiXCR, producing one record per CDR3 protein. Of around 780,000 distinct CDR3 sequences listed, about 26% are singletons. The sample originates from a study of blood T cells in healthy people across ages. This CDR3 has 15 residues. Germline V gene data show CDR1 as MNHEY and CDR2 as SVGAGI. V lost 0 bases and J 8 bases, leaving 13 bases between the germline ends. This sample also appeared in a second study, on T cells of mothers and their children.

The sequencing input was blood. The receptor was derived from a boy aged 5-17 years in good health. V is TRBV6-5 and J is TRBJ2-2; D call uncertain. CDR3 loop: CASSYSTSGWGELFF. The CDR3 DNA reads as TGTGCCAGCAGTTACTCAACGTCCGGCTGGGGGGAGCTGTTTTTT.